These 24 T cell receptor beta chains were sequenced from one sample in a study of beta chain features in type 1 diabetes. Expressed TCRB transcripts were sequenced because the entire RNA isolate underwent reverse transcription. Sequenced by immunoSEQ multiplex PCR; TCRdb stores in-frame clones only, minus some. The sample yields a few hundred thousand clones, 25% to 30% seen once. The sample comprised central memory CD4+ T cells from blood. These receptors were taken from a man in his thirties or forties in good health.

The chain couples TRBV7-8 to TRBJ2-7, with D hard to call. The V and J ends lost 5 bases and 4 bases respectively, with 15 bases between them. CDR3 length equals 14 residues. Germline CDR1 is SGHVS and CDR2 is FQNEAQ. The CDR3 is CASSQVPWVYEQYF. CDR3 in DNA: TGTGCCAGCAGCCAAGTTCCTTGGGTGTACGAGCAGTACTTC.

This clone occurred a few times. The chain is built from TRBV12-5 and TRBJ2-5; maybe TRBD1 (5 bases). Germline V lookup: CDR1 LGHNT, CDR2 FRNRAP. V was pared by 8 bases and J by 2 bases, with 6 bases between. This CDR3 is 11 amino acids long. CDR3 residues: CASRGQETQYF. The CDR3 DNA reads TGTGCTAGTAGGGGACAAGAGACCCAGTACTTC.

This clone appeared once. The rearrangement links TRBV19 to TRBJ2-5, with a tentative D call TRBD2 (6 bases). The CDR3 loop spans 15 amino acids. V lost 1 base, J lost 5 bases, and 14 bases lay in between. CDR1 and CDR2 from the germline V gene are LNHDA and SQIVND (reference sequence). CDR3 loop: CASSIVGTRGETQYF. The CDR3 DNA reads TGTGCCAGTAGTATAGTAGGGACTCGAGGGGAGACCCAGTACTTC.

This clone was seen more than once but under ten times. This chain joins TRBV2 and TRBJ2-5, with D unresolved. V lost 2 bases to trimming and J lost 5 bases, with 3 bases between them. CDR3 size: 11 residues. Germline CDR1 SNHLY, CDR2 FYNNEI. Written as DNA, the CDR3 is TGTGCCAGCAGTGAAACGGAGACCCAGTACTTC. It is translated as CASSETETQYF.

About this clone: This sample includes further DNA sequences coding for the same CDR3. The chain links TRBV7-2 to TRBJ2-5; no firm D call. The length of the CDR3 is 13 residues. Germline values: CDR1 SGHTA, CDR2 FQGNSA. With 6 bases removed from V and 1 base from J, the gap between germline ends came to 9 bases. For the CDR3, the DNA is TGTGCCAGCAGTTTTAGGGCCCAAGAGACCCAGTACTTC. It yields the protein CASSFRAQETQYF.

In its sample, this clone was seen a few times. Within the sample, other DNA sequences also encode this same CDR3. CDR3 in amino acids: CATSKATDTQYF. In DNA, the CDR3 is TGTGCCACCAGCAAGGCGACAGATACGCAGTATTTT. This rearrangement joins TRBV15 to TRBJ2-3; D is uncertain. The CDR3 has 12 amino acids. Trimming shortened V by 4 bases and J by 3 bases, and 5 bases separated the two germline ends. Germline CDR1 LNHNV, CDR2 YYDKDF (reference sequence). The full variable domain, in which reference TRBV15 and TRBJ2-3 provide the parts outside the CDR3, is DAMVIQNPRYQVTQFGKPVTLSCSQTLNHNVMYWYQQKSSQAPKLLFHYYDKDFNNEADTPDNFQSRRPNTSFCFLDIRSPGLGDTAMYLCATSKATDTQYFGPGTRLTVL.

This chain joins TRBV25-1 and TRBJ2-2; the D gene is possibly TRBD2 (5 bases). CDR3 length equals 16 residues. Trimming took 2 bases from V and 0 from J, leaving 10 bases between them. Germline V gene lookup returns CDR1 MGHDK and CDR2 SYGVNS. The CDR3 loop reads CASSEQRAPNTGELFF. The CDR3 DNA follows: TGTGCCAGCAGTGAACAGAGGGCCCCGAACACCGGGGAGCTGTTTTTT.

This clone showed up just a few times. This sequence joins TRBV6-1 and TRBJ1-5; no clear D. The CDR3 spans 14 residues. Germline-derived CDR1 and CDR2 are MNHNS and SASEGT. Trimming pared 2 bases from V and 0 bases from J, leaving 5 bases between. CDR3 sequence reads: CASSELDSNQPQHF. CDR3 DNA sequence: TGTGCCAGCAGTGAACTGGATAGCAATCAGCCCCAGCATTTT.

The CDR3 DNA sequence: TGCGCCAGCAGCCCCACCGGGACTAGCAAAGAGACCCAGTACTTC. Translating it yields CASSPTGTSKETQYF. The J gene is TRBJ2-5, the V gene TRBV4-1; TRBD2 agrees at 9 bases. The CDR3 contains 15 residues. The V segment lost 4 bases and the J segment 3 bases; nucleotides outside the gene matches: 6. The V gene's germline CDR1 is MGHRA and CDR2 YSYEKL.

CDR3 sequence: CAIRAGSGGANVLTF. DNA of the CDR3: TGTGCCATCAGGGCAGGTAGTGGCGGGGCCAACGTCCTGACTTTC. The chain recombines TRBV10-3 with TRBJ2-6; D remains unclear. This CDR3 has 15 residues. Germline V gives CDR1 ENHRY, CDR2 SYGVKD. V dropped 6 bases and J dropped 4 bases, with 13 bases sitting between them.

As regards this clone: A far larger clone is off by one base, so a read error is likely. The same CDR3 can be traced to other DNA sequences in this sample. The chain combines TRBV29-1 with TRBJ1-1; no clear D gene. The V and J ends lost 2 bases and 2 bases respectively, with 9 bases between them. From germline, CDR1 is SQVTM and CDR2 ANQGSEA. The CDR3 runs to 13 residues. CDR3 in DNA: TGCAGCGTTGAAATAACAGCTAACACTGAAGCTTTCTTT. Residues: CSVEITANTEAFF. The full variable domain, its missing parts supplied by reference TRBV29-1 and TRBJ1-1, is SAVISQKPSRDICQRGTSLTIQCQVDSQVTMMFWYRQQPGQSLTLIATANQGSEATYESGFVIDKFPISRPNLTFSTLTVSNMSPEDSSIYLCSVEITANTEAFFGQGTRLTVV.

The V gene is TRBV4-3, the J gene TRBJ2-1, with D maybe TRBD2 (7 bases). The CDR3 covers 15 residues. Germline V CDR1 and CDR2: LGHNA, YSLEER. V lost 5 bases, J lost 8 bases, and 19 bases lay in between. Here the CDR3 DNA reads TGCGCCAGCAGCAGGGGGGGGCGGGAGAACGATGAGCAGTTCTTC. It translates to CASSRGGRENDEQFF.

There are a few counts of this clone. The chain has TRBV2 and TRBJ2-3; possibly TRBD1 for D (5 bases). The germline V gene encodes CDR1 SNHLY and CDR2 FYNNEI. The CDR3 is 13 residues long. With 2 bases removed from V and 6 bases from J, the gap between germline ends came to 9 bases. Written as DNA, the CDR3 is TGTGCCAGCAGTGAAAATAGGGGTGATACGCAGTATTTT. It yields the protein CASSENRGDTQYF.

This clone appeared a few times. V gene TRBV7-2 combines with J gene TRBJ2-1; 7 nucleotides match TRBD2. V lost 2 bases and J lost 7; bases outside the gene matches: 8. CDR1 is SGHTA and CDR2 is FQGNSA in the germline V gene. This CDR3 region has 15 residues. The CDR3 nucleotides read TGTGCCAGCAGCTTAAGGACGGGGGGAGCGAATGAGCAGTTCTTC. Translated, it gives CASSLRTGGANEQFF.

The chain uses TRBV2 and TRBJ1-1; D not resolved. The germline V and J ends were trimmed by 0 bases and 1 base, with 6 bases remaining between them. CDR3 length: 14 residues. CDR1 and CDR2 (germline): SNHLY, FYNNEI. CDR3 sequence: CASSEAGRNTEAFF. The CDR3 DNA sequence: TGTGCCAGCAGTGAAGCGGGCAGGAACACTGAAGCTTTCTTT.

The rearrangement links TRBV7-9 to TRBJ2-5; 12 positions agree with TRBD2. Trimming took 5 bases from V and 4 from J; bases not matched to a gene: 8. The length of the CDR3 is 16 residues. Germline assignment: CDR1 SEHNR and CDR2 FQNEAQ (reference sequence). The CDR3, as DNA: TGTGCCAGCAGCCCACGTCGACTAGCGGGGGCAGAGACCCAGTACTTC. Its translation is CASSPRRLAGAETQYF.

This chain links TRBV7-2 with TRBJ2-5; 8 positions agree with TRBD2. V shed 6 bases and J 5 bases; nucleotides not matched to a gene: 11. CDR1 is SGHTA and CDR2 is FQGNSA in the germline V gene. The CDR3 covers 15 residues. The CDR3 region has the DNA TGTGCCAGCAGTTACAACGCGGGGGGACGGGAGACCCAGTACTTC. Its protein is CASSYNAGGRETQYF.

This clone was detected only a few times. This rearrangement joins TRBV29-1 to TRBJ2-1; D gene uncertain. The CDR3 has 11 amino acids. CDR1 is SQVTM, CDR2 ANQGSEA, per germline. V was shortened by 8 bases and J by 10 bases, with 15 bases between the two germline ends. The CDR3 DNA reads as TGCAGCCCCCCCGGCCATCAGGAGCAGTTCTTC. It codes for CSPPGHQEQFF.

The rearrangement links TRBV5-6 to TRBJ2-7; TRBD1 might be the D (5 bases). The V end was cut by 3 bases, the J end by 5 bases, with 9 bases between. Germline-derived CDR1 and CDR2 are SGHDT and YYEEEE. The CDR3 consists of 12 residues. CDR3 sequence reads: CASSSGLDEQYF. Written as DNA, the CDR3 is TGTGCCAGCAGCTCAGGGTTGGACGAGCAGTACTTC.

The rearrangement uses TRBV19 and TRBJ2-1; D possibly corresponds to TRBD2 (6 bases). The CDR3 is 14 amino acids. Trimming left V 7 bases short and J 0 bases short, with 10 bases between. The V gene's germline CDR1 is LNHDA and CDR2 SQIVND (reference sequence). The CDR3 loop is CASTDGSSYNEQFF. CDR3 in DNA: TGTGCCAGTACCGACGGGAGCTCCTACAATGAGCAGTTCTTC.

The rearrangement links TRBV2 to TRBJ1-1, with D possibly matching TRBD1 (5 bases). Germline CDR1 SNHLY, CDR2 FYNNEI. Trimming took 6 bases from V and 5 from J, leaving 19 bases between them. This CDR3 comprises 15 residues. CDR3 sequence (DNA): TGTGCCAGCAGCGCAACGACGAGGGGAGGAACTGAAGCTTTCTTT. Its protein product is CASSATTRGGTEAFF.

Regarding this clone: Other nucleotide sequences from this sample produce the same CDR3. The CDR3: CASSELGTDTQYF. CDR3 in DNA: TGTGCCAGCAGTGAATTGGGCACAGATACGCAGTATTTT. This chain joins TRBV2 and TRBJ2-3, with D uncertain. V shed 2 bases and J shed 1 base, with 4 bases lying between them. The CDR3 is 13 amino acids. From germline, CDR1 is SNHLY and CDR2 FYNNEI.

This clone was observed a few times. The V and J genes are TRBV29-1 and TRBJ2-5; D possibly matches TRBD1 or TRBD2 (5 bases each). Germline V gene data show CDR1 as SQVTM and CDR2 as ANQGSEA. V was pared by 6 bases and J by 5 bases, with 13 bases between. CDR3 length: 12 residues. The CDR3 coding sequence is TGCAGCGTGGCCGTAGGGACGGAGACCCAGTACTTC. This encodes CSVAVGTETQYF. Supplemented by reference TRBV29-1 and TRBJ2-5, the full variable domain reads SAVISQKPSRDICQRGTSLTIQCQVDSQVTMMFWYRQQPGQSLTLIATANQGSEATYESGFVIDKFPISRPNLTFSTLTVSNMSPEDSSIYLCSVAVGTETQYFGPGTRLLVL.

A note on this clone: Other DNA sequences from this sample encode an identical CDR3 as well. V is TRBV7-9 and J is TRBJ2-7; 9 nucleotides line up with TRBD2. V trimming: 4 bases; J trimming: 6 bases; junction bases outside the gene matches: 7. The CDR3 sequence is 14 residues long. Germline V gene lookup returns CDR1 SEHNR and CDR2 FQNEAQ (reference sequence). The CDR3 coding sequence is TGTGCCAGCAGCTCGGGTAGCGGGAGCCCCGAGCAGTACTTC. It specifies CASSSGSGSPEQYF. The whole variable domain, filled in from reference TRBV7-9 and TRBJ2-7, reads DTGVSQNPRHKITKRGQNVTFRCDPISEHNRLYWYRQTLGQGPEFLTYFQNEAQLEKSRLLSDRFSAERPKGSFSTLEIQRTEQGDSAMYLCASSSGSGSPEQYFGPGTRLTVT.